This T cell receptor (beta chain) was obtained from a study of blood T cell repertoires in COVID-19. In the study overall: The origin of the acute and convalescent COVID-19 samples was the United States, Italy and Spain. Nucleic acid was either cDNA or gDNA, and it came from T cells, B-cell-depleted T cells, or PBMCs.

This CDR3 contains 13 residues. The V gene lost 3 bases and the J gene lost 6 bases, with 12 bases spanning the gap. Germline assignment: CDR1 SGDLS and CDR2 YYNGEE. Assay: immunoSEQ multiplex PCR; the TCRdb copy retains only in-frame clones and omits some. The data hold about 160,000 clones, with more than 75% observed a single time. This clone was observed a few times. This chain joins TRBV9 and TRBJ1-2, with D unresolved. This clonotype originated in a man in his forties with acute or convalescent COVID-19. The source material was peripheral blood. The CDR3 DNA is TGTGCCAGCAGCGCGGGAAAGACCGATGGCTACACCTTC. Its protein product is CASSAGKTDGYTF.